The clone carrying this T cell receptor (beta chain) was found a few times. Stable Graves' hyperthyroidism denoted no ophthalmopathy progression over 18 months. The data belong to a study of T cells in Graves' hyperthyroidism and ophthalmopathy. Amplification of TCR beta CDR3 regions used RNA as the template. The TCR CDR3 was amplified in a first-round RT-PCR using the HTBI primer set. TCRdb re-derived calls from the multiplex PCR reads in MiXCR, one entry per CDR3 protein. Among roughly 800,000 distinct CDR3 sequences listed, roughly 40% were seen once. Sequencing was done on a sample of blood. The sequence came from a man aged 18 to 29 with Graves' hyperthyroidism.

The CDR3 coding sequence is TGCGCCAGCAGCCAAGATTATGAGCGGTTCCAAGAGACCCAGTACTTC. Amino acid sequence: CASSQDYERFQETQYF. This chain uses TRBV4-1 with TRBJ2-5; maybe TRBD2 (5 bases). Trimming shortened V by 0 bases and J by 1 base, and 12 bases separated the two germline ends. CDR1 is MGHRA, CDR2 YSYEKL, per germline. The CDR3 contains 16 residues.